One sample yielded the 30 T cell receptor beta chains listed below, sequenced in a study of blood T cell repertoires in COVID-19. Assay: immunoSEQ multiplex PCR; the TCRdb copy retains only in-frame clones and omits some. Altogether approximately 50,000 clones are present, approximately 89% being singletons, with the ten largest covering approximately 15%. Input material: peripheral blood. The origin of the receptors is a human donor in a cohort sampled during active COVID-19.

This rearrangement joins TRBV5-1 to TRBJ2-7; 14 bases map to TRBD2. CDR3 length: 16 amino acids. CDR1 is SGHRS, CDR2 YFSETQ, per germline. The trim removed 4 bases at V and 4 bases at J, leaving 7 bases unmatched. CDR3 in amino acids: CASSPGLAGVGYEQYF. CDR3 DNA: TGCGCCAGCAGCCCGGGACTAGCGGGAGTAGGATACGAGCAGTACTTC. Full variable domain (remainder filled in from reference TRBV5-1 and TRBJ2-7): KAGVTQTPRYLIKTRGQQVTLSCSPISGHRSVSWYQQTPGQGLQFLFEYFSETQRNKGNFPGRFSGRQFSNSRSEMNVSTLELGDSALYLCASSPGLAGVGYEQYFGPGTRLTVT.

The chain couples TRBV5-1 to TRBJ1-6; no clear D. The CDR3 runs 17 residues. The V end was cut by 4 bases, the J end by 0 bases, with 14 bases between. In germline, CDR1 is SGHRS, CDR2 YFSETQ. CDR3 loop: CASSPRPGSSYNSPLHF. The CDR3 coding sequence is TGCGCCAGCAGCCCTCGACCGGGGAGCTCCTATAATTCACCCCTCCACTTT. The full variable domain, completed using reference TRBV5-1 and TRBJ1-6, is KAGVTQTPRYLIKTRGQQVTLSCSPISGHRSVSWYQQTPGQGLQFLFEYFSETQRNKGNFPGRFSGRQFSNSRSEMNVSTLELGDSALYLCASSPRPGSSYNSPLHFGNGTRLTVT.

The chain links TRBV3-1 (or the pseudogene TRBV3-2) to TRBJ2-2; tentatively, D is TRBD2 (5 bases). CDR3 length: 16 amino acids. The V gene lost 0 bases and the J gene lost 0 bases, with 8 bases spanning the gap. Germline assignment: CDR1 LGHDT and CDR2 YNNKEL (reference sequence). The CDR3 loop is CASSQDAGANTGELFF. The CDR3 DNA reads as TGTGCCAGCAGCCAAGATGCGGGCGCGAACACCGGGGAGCTGTTTTTT.

CDR3 sequence: CASTKQGNEQYF. The CDR3, as DNA: TGTGCCAGCACCAAACAGGGCAACGAGCAGTACTTC. V gene TRBV7-9 combines with J gene TRBJ2-7; weak D call: TRBD1 (6 bases). The CDR3 runs to 12 residues. Per germline, CDR1 SEHNR and CDR2 FQNEAQ (reference sequence). The V end was cut by 7 bases, the J end by 5 bases, with 12 bases between.

This clone was recorded once. V gene TRBV9 combines with J gene TRBJ2-2; no clear D. The CDR3 contains 13 residues. V lost 2 bases and J lost 5, with 7 bases in between. CDR1 is SGDLS, CDR2 YYNGEE, per germline. CDR3 bases: TGTGCCAGCAGCGTTATGCAGACCGGGGAGCTGTTTTTT. It specifies CASSVMQTGELFF.

This chain connects TRBV7-9 to TRBJ2-7, with 10 nucleotides matching TRBD2. Germline CDR1 is SEHNR and CDR2 is FQNEAQ (reference sequence). The trim removed 4 bases at V and 5 bases at J, leaving 5 bases unmatched. The CDR3 has 14 amino acids. Here the CDR3 DNA reads TGTGCCAGCAGCTCCCTAGCGGGAGTCGACGAGCAGTACTTC. Translating it yields CASSSLAGVDEQYF. Combining the CDR3 with reference TRBV7-9 and TRBJ2-7 gives the whole variable domain DTGVSQNPRHKITKRGQNVTFRCDPISEHNRLYWYRQTLGQGPEFLTYFQNEAQLEKSRLLSDRFSAERPKGSFSTLEIQRTEQGDSAMYLCASSSLAGVDEQYFGPGTRLTVT.

The chain couples TRBV10-3 to TRBJ2-3; 15 bases fit TRBD2. This CDR3 has 17 residues. The V gene end was trimmed by 6 bases and the J gene end by 2 bases; junction bases not matched to a gene: 6. Germline values: CDR1 ENHRY, CDR2 SYGVKD. CDR3 in DNA: TGTGCCATCAGCCTCGGGACTAGCGGGGGGACCACAGATACGCAGTATTTT. Its protein product is CAISLGTSGGTTDTQYF.

The chain employs TRBV18 and TRBJ1-3, with D unclear. The CDR3 loop spans 14 amino acids. Trimming removed 1 base from V and 4 bases from J, with 8 bases in between. CDR1 is KGHSH and CDR2 is LQKENI in the germline V gene. The DNA of the CDR3 is TGTGCCAGCTCACCACTAACAGCAGGAAACACCATATATTTT. Amino acids: CASSPLTAGNTIYF.

The rearrangement uses TRBV7-3 and TRBJ1-2; TRBD1 is a possible D gene (6 bases). Germline CDR1 reads SGHTA; CDR2 reads FQGTGA. With 2 bases removed from V and 3 bases from J, the gap between germline ends came to 13 bases. This CDR3 is 15 amino acids long. In DNA, the CDR3 is TGTGCCAGCAGCTTATCCCCAGGGGACGACTATGGCTACACCTTC. This codes for CASSLSPGDDYGYTF. Based on the CDR3 plus reference TRBV7-3 and TRBJ1-2, the full variable domain is GAGVSQTPSNKVTEKGKYVELRCDPISGHTALYWYRQSLGQGPEFLIYFQGTGAADDSGLPNDRFFAVRPEGSVSTLKIQRTERGDSAVYLCASSLSPGDDYGYTFGSGTRLTVV.

V usage is TRBV6-6 and J usage is TRBJ2-3, with 11 nucleotides matching TRBD1. Per the germline V gene, CDR1 is MNHNY and CDR2 is SVGAGI (reference sequence). CDR3 length equals 14 residues. V trimming: 2 bases; J trimming: 5 bases; junction bases outside the gene matches: 0. CDR3 loop: CASSYGTGGDTQYF. CDR3 DNA sequence: TGTGCCAGCAGTTACGGGACAGGGGGAGATACGCAGTATTTT.

The chain recombines TRBV3-1 (or the pseudogene TRBV3-2) with TRBJ1-6; D is uncertain. This CDR3 is built from 14 residues. The germline CDR1 and CDR2 sequences are LGHDT and YNNKEL (reference sequence). Between the trimmed V and J ends, which lost 4 bases and 9 bases, there was a span of 13 bases. CDR3 coding DNA: TGTGCCAGCAGCCCTAATTCGAACCTTTCACCCCTCCACTTT. Its protein product is CASSPNSNLSPLHF.

The rearrangement uses TRBV21-1 and TRBJ2-3; no check of the table's D call, TRBD2, against the DNA was made. TRBV21-1 is a listed pseudogene. This CDR3 is built from 15 residues. CDR3: CARGPWGGITDTQYF. The DNA for the CDR3 is TGTGCCAGAGGGCCTTGGGGGGGGATCACAGATACGCAGTATTTT.

The chain employs TRBV6-1 and TRBJ1-2; no clear D. The germline V gene has CDR1 MNHNS and CDR2 SASEGT. V lost 3 bases, J lost 5 bases, and 4 bases lay in between. The CDR3 loop spans 11 amino acids. CDR3 DNA: TGTGCCAGCAGTGATCTTTATGGCTACACCTTC. Protein: CASSDLYGYTF.

V gene TRBV7-9 combines with J gene TRBJ1-1, with TRBD1 as a possible D gene (5 bases). Germline V gene data show CDR1 as SEHNR and CDR2 as FQNEAQ (reference sequence). V dropped 3 bases and J dropped 5 bases, with 10 bases sitting between them. The CDR3 is made up of 13 amino acids. CDR3 sequence reads: CASSFDSRTEAFF. The CDR3 DNA reads TGTGCCAGCAGCTTCGACAGTCGGACTGAAGCTTTCTTT.

This chain links TRBV28 with TRBJ1-1; D gene ambiguous. V lost 7 bases and J lost 1, with 4 bases in between. The germline V gene encodes CDR1 MDHEN and CDR2 SYDVKM. CDR3 size: 11 residues. The CDR3 sequence is CASNSNTEAFF. DNA for the CDR3: TGTGCCAGCAACTCGAACACTGAAGCTTTCTTT.

A single count supports this clone. This sequence joins TRBV5-4 and TRBJ2-5, with 7 bases fitting TRBD1. CDR1 and CDR2 from the germline V gene are SGHNT and YYREEE (reference sequence). V shed 4 bases, J shed 5 bases, and the junction held 5 bases outside the gene matches. The CDR3 extends over 13 amino acids. The CDR3 DNA sequence: TGTGCCAGCAGCCCTACAGGGGTGGAGACCCAGTACTTC. It yields the protein CASSPTGVETQYF.

The chain employs TRBV28 and TRBJ1-5, with 7 bases matching TRBD1. CDR3 length equals 14 residues. J was trimmed by 7 bases and V by 6 bases; bases with no gene match: 9. Germline V CDR1 and CDR2: MDHEN, SYDVKM. The CDR3 spells CASRWTGGNQPQHF. The CDR3 nucleotides are TGTGCCAGCAGGTGGACAGGCGGTAACCAGCCCCAGCATTTT.

This chain links TRBV19 with TRBJ2-1, with TRBD2 identical over 9 bases. The CDR3 sequence is 15 residues long. Trimming cost V 3 bases and J 8 bases; bases outside gene matches: 8. Germline V gene lookup returns CDR1 LNHDA and CDR2 SQIVND (reference sequence). CDR3: CASSMVAGVGDEQFF. As DNA, the CDR3 is TGTGCCAGTAGTATGGTAGCGGGGGTAGGGGATGAGCAGTTCTTC.

The V gene is TRBV12-5, the J gene TRBJ1-1; no clear D gene. The CDR3 runs to 13 residues. The ends were cut back, 6 bases at V and 1 base at J, with 9 bases in the middle. CDR1 is LGHNT and CDR2 is FRNRAP in the germline V gene. The CDR3 DNA reads TGTGCTAGTGGACGTACAGAGAACACTGAAGCTTTCTTT. It translates to CASGRTENTEAFF.

V usage is TRBV5-5 and J usage is TRBJ1-1, with D hard to call. This CDR3 is built from 15 residues. The germline gives CDR1 SGHKS, CDR2 YYEKEE (reference sequence). The V and J ends lost 0 bases and 7 bases respectively, with 16 bases between them. CDR3 nucleotides: TGTGCCAGCAGCTTGGCCGTCGGAGGAAAGGGTGAAGCTTTCTTT. Its translation: CASSLAVGGKGEAFF. The entire variable domain, with the rest obtained from reference TRBV5-5 and TRBJ1-1, is as follows: DAGVTQSPTHLIKTRGQQVTLRCSPISGHKSVSWYQQVLGQGPQFIFQYYEKEERGRGNFPDRFSARQFPNYSSELNVNALLLGDSALYLCASSLAVGGKGEAFFGQGTRLTVV.

The gene calls are TRBV7-2 and TRBJ2-3; 7 nucleotides agree with TRBD1. V was clipped by 4 bases and J by 2 bases; unmatched bases: 3. The germline V gene has CDR1 SGHTA and CDR2 FQGNSA. CDR3 length: 14 residues. The CDR3: CASSSGQATDTQYF. CDR3 in DNA: TGTGCCAGCAGCTCAGGACAGGCCACAGATACGCAGTATTTT.

The chain couples TRBV7-9 to TRBJ1-1, with D hard to call. Germline V gene data show CDR1 as SEHNR and CDR2 as FQNEAQ (reference sequence). This CDR3 has 18 residues. V lost 1 base to trimming and J lost 3 bases, with 21 bases between them. CDR3 in amino acids: CASSLGEDRRSWYTEAFF. DNA of the CDR3: TGTGCCAGCAGCTTAGGCGAAGATAGAAGAAGCTGGTACACTGAAGCTTTCTTT.

This clone was detected a few times. The gene calls are TRBV18 and TRBJ1-1, with 8 nucleotides matching TRBD1. This CDR3 has 14 amino acids. Germline V CDR1 and CDR2: KGHSH, LQKENI. J lost 5 bases, V lost 5 bases, and 7 bases had no gene match. CDR3 in amino acids: CASSSGQGVTEAFF. CDR3 coding DNA: TGTGCCAGCTCATCCGGACAGGGCGTAACTGAAGCTTTCTTT. The full variable domain, with the rest looked up from reference TRBV18 and TRBJ1-1, is NAGVMQNPRHLVRRRGQEARLRCSPMKGHSHVYWYRQLPEEGLKFMVYLQKENIIDESGMPKERFSAEFPKEGPSILRIQQVVRGDSAAYFCASSSGQGVTEAFFGQGTRLTVV.

The CDR3 bases are TGTGCCAGCCTTCGGGGAAGCATTCAGTACTTC. This encodes CASLRGSIQYF. V gene TRBV6-5 combines with J gene TRBJ2-4; possible D gene TRBD2, 5 bases. This CDR3 is 11 amino acids long. The V gene lost 8 bases and the J gene lost 9 bases, with 11 bases spanning the gap. Germline CDR1 is MNHEY and CDR2 is SVGAGI.

The chain combines TRBV30 with TRBJ2-1; D is possibly TRBD2 (5 bases). The V end lost 2 bases, the J end lost 10 bases, and 15 bases lay between the germline ends. Germline CDR1 is GTSNPN and CDR2 is SVGIG (reference sequence). The CDR3 totals 13 residues. CDR3 in DNA: TGTGCCTGGAGTCCATTAGCGATGGGGGAGCAGTTCTTC. Protein product: CAWSPLAMGEQFF.

This clone was observed a few times. The chain recombines TRBV7-8 with TRBJ1-6; TRBD1 matches at 10 bases. Trimming at V came to 0 bases and at J to 9 bases, leaving 5 bases not matched to a gene. The CDR3 sequence is 16 residues long. In germline, CDR1 is SGHVS, CDR2 FQNEAQ. The CDR3 protein is CASSLAAGTGASPLHF. The CDR3 DNA is TGTGCCAGCAGCTTAGCGGCCGGGACAGGGGCTTCACCCCTCCACTTT.

With respect to this clone: This may come from a read error, since a much larger clone is one base off. The sample has other DNA sequences that encode this CDR3 too. The genes are TRBV13 and TRBJ2-3; 9 nucleotides match TRBD2. The CDR3 loop spans 18 amino acids. CDR1 is PRHDT, CDR2 FYEKMQ, per germline (reference sequence). The CDR3 coding sequence is TGTGCCCGCAGCTTACCGGGCACTCGCGGGGGGGGCACAGATACGCAGTATTTT. This codes for CARSLPGTRGGGTDTQYF.

This clone was observed a single time. The chain recombines TRBV18 with TRBJ1-3; 7 positions match TRBD1. Germline CDR1 is KGHSH and CDR2 is LQKENI. Trimming removed 4 bases from V and 6 bases from J; junction bases left unmatched: 6. The CDR3 is 14 amino acids. Here the CDR3 DNA reads TGTGCCAGCTCACGTACACAGGGGTCAAACACCATATATTTT. As protein: CASSRTQGSNTIYF.

The V call is TRBV4-2, the J call TRBJ1-2, with 7 bases aligning to TRBD1. After removal of 1 base from V and 1 base from J, the junction contained 3 bases not matched to a gene. Germline V gene lookup returns CDR1 LGHNA and CDR2 YNFKEQ. The CDR3 loop spans 15 amino acids. The CDR3, as DNA: TGTGCCAGCAGCCAAGGCACAGGGGTTAACTATGGCTACACCTTC. Translation gives CASSQGTGVNYGYTF.

This clone is a singleton in its sample. The rearrangement uses TRBV24-1 and TRBJ2-3, with 8 bases that match TRBD2. Germline V gene data show CDR1 as KGHDR and CDR2 as SFDVKD. V lost 2 bases, J lost 2 bases, and 20 bases stayed unmatched. CDR3 size: 21 residues. The CDR3 loop is CATSDSQPERRGGLYTDTQYF. Here the CDR3 DNA reads TGTGCCACCAGTGATTCCCAACCGGAACGACGGGGGGGTCTTTACACAGATACGCAGTATTTT.